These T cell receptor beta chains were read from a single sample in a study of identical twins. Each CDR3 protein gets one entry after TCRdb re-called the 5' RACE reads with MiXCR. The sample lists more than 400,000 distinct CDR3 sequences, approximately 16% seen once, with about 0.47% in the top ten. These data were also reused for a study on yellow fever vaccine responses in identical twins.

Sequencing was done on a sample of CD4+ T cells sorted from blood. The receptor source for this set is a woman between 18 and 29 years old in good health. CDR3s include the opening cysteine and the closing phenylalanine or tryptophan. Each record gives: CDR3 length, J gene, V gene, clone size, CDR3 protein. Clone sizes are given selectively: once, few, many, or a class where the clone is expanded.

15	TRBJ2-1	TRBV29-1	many	CSVQGATNSYNEQFF
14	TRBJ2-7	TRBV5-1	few	CASAPGTSSYEQYF
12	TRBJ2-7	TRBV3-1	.	CASSHADGEQYF
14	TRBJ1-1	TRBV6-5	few	CASSSRTGRTEAFF
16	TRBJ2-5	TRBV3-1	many	CASSQYRGTFRETQYF
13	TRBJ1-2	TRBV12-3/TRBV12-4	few	CASRLGGFSGYTF
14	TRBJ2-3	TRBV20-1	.	CSARDQITMDTQYF
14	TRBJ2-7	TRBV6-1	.	CASSELQGTYEQYF
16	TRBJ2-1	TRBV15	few	CATGVGTRSSYNEQFF
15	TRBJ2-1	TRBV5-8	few	CASSLGLAGGIEQFF
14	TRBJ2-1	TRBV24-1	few	CATSAVGNLDEQFF
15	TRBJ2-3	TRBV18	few	CASSPPVLGTDTQYF
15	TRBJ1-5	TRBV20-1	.	CSARGGRGSNQPQHF
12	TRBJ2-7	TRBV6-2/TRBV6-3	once	CASTSRVYEQYF
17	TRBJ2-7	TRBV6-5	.	CASSHARGGLSSYEQYF
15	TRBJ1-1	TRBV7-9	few	CASSPVAGKVTEAFF